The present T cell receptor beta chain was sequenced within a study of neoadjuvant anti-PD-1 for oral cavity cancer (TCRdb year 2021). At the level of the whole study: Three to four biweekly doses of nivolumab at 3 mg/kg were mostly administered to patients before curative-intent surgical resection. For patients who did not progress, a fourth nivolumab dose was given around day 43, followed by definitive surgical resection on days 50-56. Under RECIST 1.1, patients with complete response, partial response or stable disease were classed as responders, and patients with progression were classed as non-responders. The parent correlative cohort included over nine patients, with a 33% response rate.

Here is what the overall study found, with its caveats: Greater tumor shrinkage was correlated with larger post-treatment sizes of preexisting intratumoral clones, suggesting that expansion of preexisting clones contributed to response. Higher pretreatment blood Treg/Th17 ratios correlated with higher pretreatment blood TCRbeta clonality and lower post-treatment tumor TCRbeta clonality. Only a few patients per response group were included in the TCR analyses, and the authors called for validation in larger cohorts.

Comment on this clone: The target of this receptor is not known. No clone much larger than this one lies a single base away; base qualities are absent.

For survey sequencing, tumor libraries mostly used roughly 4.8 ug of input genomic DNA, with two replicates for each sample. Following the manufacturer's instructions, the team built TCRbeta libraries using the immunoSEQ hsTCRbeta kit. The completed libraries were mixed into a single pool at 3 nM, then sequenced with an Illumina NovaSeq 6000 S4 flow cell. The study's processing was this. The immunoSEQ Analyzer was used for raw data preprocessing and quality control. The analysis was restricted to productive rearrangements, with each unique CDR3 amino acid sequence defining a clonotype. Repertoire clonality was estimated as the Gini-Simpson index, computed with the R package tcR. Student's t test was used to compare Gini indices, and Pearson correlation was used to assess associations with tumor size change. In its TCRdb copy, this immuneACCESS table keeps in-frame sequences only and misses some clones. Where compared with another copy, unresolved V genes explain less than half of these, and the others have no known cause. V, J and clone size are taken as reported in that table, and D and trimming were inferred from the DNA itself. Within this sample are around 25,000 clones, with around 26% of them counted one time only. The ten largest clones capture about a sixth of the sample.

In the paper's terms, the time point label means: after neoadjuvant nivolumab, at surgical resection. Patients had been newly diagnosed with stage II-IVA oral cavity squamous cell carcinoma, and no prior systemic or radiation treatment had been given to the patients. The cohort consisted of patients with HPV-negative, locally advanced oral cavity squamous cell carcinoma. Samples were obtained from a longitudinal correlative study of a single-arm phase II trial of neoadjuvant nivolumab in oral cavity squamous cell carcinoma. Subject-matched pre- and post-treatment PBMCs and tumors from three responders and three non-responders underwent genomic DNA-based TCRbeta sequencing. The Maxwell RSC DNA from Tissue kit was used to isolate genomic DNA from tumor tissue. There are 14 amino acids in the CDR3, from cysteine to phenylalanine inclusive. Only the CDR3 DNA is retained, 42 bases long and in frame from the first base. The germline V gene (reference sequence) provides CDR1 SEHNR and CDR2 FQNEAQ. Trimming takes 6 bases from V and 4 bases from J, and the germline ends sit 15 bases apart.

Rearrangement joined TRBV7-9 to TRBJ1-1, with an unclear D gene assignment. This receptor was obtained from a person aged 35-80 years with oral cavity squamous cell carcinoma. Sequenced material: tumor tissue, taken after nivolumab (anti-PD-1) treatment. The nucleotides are TGTGCCAGCAGACCCCCCCTGTCGACCACTGAAGCTTTCTTT. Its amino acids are CASRPPLSTTEAFF.